Presented here are 19 T cell receptor beta chains from one specimen sequenced in a study of blood T cell repertoires in COVID-19. Produced via immunoSEQ multiplex PCR; TCRdb's table is partial and in-frame only. The data show around 300,000 clones, with 80% to 90% seen just once and 2.4% held by the top ten. Sequencing was performed on PBMCs or T cells enriched from blood (not recorded which). The receptors originated from a woman between 18 and 29 years old who had recovered from COVID-19.

The chain carries TRBV6-5 and TRBJ1-1; D is undetermined. Trimming stripped 6 bases from V and 1 base from J, with 9 bases between. CDR1 MNHEY and CDR2 SVGAGI come from the germline V gene. CDR3 length: 13 residues. The CDR3 DNA reads TGTGCCAGCAGCCTAACCGGGAACACTGAAGCTTTCTTT. As protein: CASSLTGNTEAFF.

V is TRBV18 and J is TRBJ1-4, with D tentatively TRBD1 (5 bases). The V gene's germline CDR1 is KGHSH and CDR2 LQKENI. The CDR3 contains 13 residues. Trimming left V 3 bases short and J 8 bases short, with 10 bases between. CDR3: CASSPQGLEKLFF. The DNA for the CDR3 is TGTGCCAGCTCACCTCAGGGACTGGAAAAACTGTTTTTT.

The count of this clone is one. This chain links TRBV7-9 with TRBJ2-1, with TRBD1 as a possible D gene (6 bases). V dropped 1 base and J dropped 8 bases, with 15 bases sitting between them. This CDR3 has 15 amino acids. Germline V gene data show CDR1 as SEHNR and CDR2 as FQNEAQ (reference sequence). The CDR3 region has the DNA TGTGCCAGCAGCTTAGAGGCTCTCCCAGGGGATGAGCAGTTCTTC. The encoded protein is CASSLEALPGDEQFF.

The chain has TRBV7-9 and TRBJ2-3; 10 positions agree with TRBD2. The CDR3 is 17 residues long. Germline trimming cut 2 bases from V and 2 bases from J; bases unmatched to any gene: 7. Germline lookup yields CDR1 SEHNR and CDR2 FQNEAQ (reference sequence). CDR3 in amino acids: CASSLTHGLAVTDTQYF. The CDR3, as DNA: TGTGCCAGCAGCTTAACCCATGGACTAGCGGTCACAGATACGCAGTATTTT.

This chain uses TRBV2 with TRBJ1-5; 11 bases align to TRBD1. The CDR3 runs to 16 residues. The V gene end was trimmed by 2 bases and the J gene end by 6 bases; junction bases not matched to a gene: 6. Germline CDR1 reads SNHLY; CDR2 reads FYNNEI. The CDR3 protein is CASSEWGQGGFQPQHF. The CDR3 region has the DNA TGTGCCAGCAGTGAATGGGGACAGGGGGGGTTTCAGCCCCAGCATTTT.

V is TRBV5-1 and J is TRBJ2-7, with D unresolved. The CDR3 covers 11 residues. V gave up 3 bases and J gave up 4 bases, with 5 bases separating them. Per the germline V gene, CDR1 is SGHRS and CDR2 is YFSETQ. The CDR3 sequence: CASSSHYEQYF. The CDR3 coding sequence is TGCGCCAGCAGCTCACATTACGAGCAGTACTTC.

This chain joins TRBV30 and TRBJ1-6; D is undetermined. The CDR3 has 12 residues. Trimming took 3 bases from V and 10 from J, leaving 10 bases between them. In germline, CDR1 is GTSNPN, CDR2 SVGIG (reference sequence). The CDR3 DNA sequence: TGTGCCTGGAGAAATTACGCGTCACCCCTCCACTTT. As protein: CAWRNYASPLHF. The complete variable domain, with remaining parts taken from reference TRBV30 and TRBJ1-6, reads SQTIHQWPATLVQPVGSPLSLECTVEGTSNPNLYWYRQAAGRGLQLLFYSVGIGQISSEVPQNLSASRPQDRQFILSSKKLLLSDSGFYLCAWRNYASPLHFGNGTRLTVT.

The gene calls are TRBV12-3 or TRBV12-4 and TRBJ1-2; D gene uncertain. The CDR3 has 13 amino acids. The V and J ends lost 3 bases and 6 bases respectively, with 11 bases between them. CDR3 in DNA: TGTGCCAGCAGTTTGACTGGCCAACATGGCTACACCTTC. Translating gives CASSLTGQHGYTF.

This clone has a single count. The chain employs TRBV29-1 and TRBJ1-1; D might be TRBD1 (6 bases). V was shortened by 5 bases and J by 5 bases, with 15 bases between the two germline ends. CDR1 and CDR2 (germline): SQVTM, ANQGSEA. The CDR3 extends over 13 amino acids. The CDR3 is CSVSTGTGTEAFF. The CDR3 DNA follows: TGCAGCGTTAGTACAGGGACGGGGACTGAAGCTTTCTTT.

The V gene is TRBV18, the J gene TRBJ2-7; 7 positions agree with TRBD1. The CDR3 is made up of 15 amino acids. In germline, CDR1 is KGHSH, CDR2 LQKENI. V gave up 3 bases and J gave up 0 bases; unmatched junction bases: 5. The CDR3 DNA is TGTGCCAGCTCACCCGGACAGGCCAACTCCTACGAGCAGTACTTC. This encodes CASSPGQANSYEQYF.

The V call is TRBV3-1 (or the pseudogene TRBV3-2), the J call TRBJ2-2; 9 nucleotides match TRBD1. The germline gives CDR1 LGHDT, CDR2 YNNKEL (reference sequence). V was pared by 2 bases and J by 1 base, with 5 bases of the junction left unmatched. The CDR3 has 17 amino acids. CDR3 coding DNA: TGTGCCAGCAGCCAATCCCGGACAGGGGAGAACACCGGGGAGCTGTTTTTT. Amino acid sequence: CASSQSRTGENTGELFF.

The CDR3 bases are TGTGCCAGCACCCGGGGAAATGAGCAGTTCTTC. Its protein is CASTRGNEQFF. The rearrangement joins TRBV25-1 to TRBJ2-1; the D gene is possibly TRBD2 (5 bases). Germline assignment: CDR1 MGHDK and CDR2 SYGVNS. Trimming took 7 bases from V and 7 from J, leaving 8 bases between them. CDR3 size: 11 residues.

The chain employs TRBV18 and TRBJ1-1; no clear D gene. Germline loops: CDR1 KGHSH, CDR2 LQKENI. This CDR3 contains 12 residues. Between the trimmed V and J ends, which lost 6 bases and 10 bases, there was a span of 15 bases. In nucleotides, the CDR3 is TGTGCCAGCTCCCCGACCCCCTCGGGAGCTTTCTTT. Its translation: CASSPTPSGAFF.

This clone was seen just once. The chain carries TRBV3-1 (or the pseudogene TRBV3-2) and TRBJ1-6; tentative D call: TRBD1 (5 bases). The V gene lost 2 bases and the J gene lost 0 bases, with 14 bases spanning the gap. CDR1 LGHDT and CDR2 YNNKEL come from the germline V gene (reference sequence). The CDR3 covers 18 residues. CDR3 DNA sequence: TGTGCCAGCAGCCAATTTGGGGGGTTCAGCTCCTATAATTCACCCCTCCACTTT. Encoded protein: CASSQFGGFSSYNSPLHF.

This sequence joins TRBV15 and TRBJ2-5; D possibly corresponds to TRBD1 (5 bases). CDR3 length equals 14 residues. The V end lost 2 bases, the J end lost 1 base, and 8 bases lay between the germline ends. Germline V gene data show CDR1 as LNHNV and CDR2 as YYDKDF (reference sequence). DNA of the CDR3: TGTGCCACCAGCAGAAGGGGTTCCCAAGAGACCCAGTACTTC. Protein product: CATSRRGSQETQYF.

The chain employs TRBV19 and TRBJ1-2; D is perhaps TRBD1 (6 bases). This CDR3 has 16 residues. CDR1 and CDR2 from the germline V gene are LNHDA and SQIVND (reference sequence). Trimming took 10 bases from V and 3 from J, leaving 24 bases between them. CDR3 in DNA: TGTGCCACCGACTACCAACAGGGTGCATTGTACTATGGCTACACCTTC. Protein product: CATDYQQGALYYGYTF. The whole variable domain, remainder taken from reference TRBV19 and TRBJ1-2, is DGGITQSPKYLFRKEGQNVTLSCEQNLNHDAMYWYRQDPGQGLRLIYYSQIVNDFQKGDIAEGYSVSREKKESFPLTVTSAQKNPTAFYLCATDYQQGALYYGYTFGSGTRLTVV.

The chain carries TRBV6-5 and TRBJ1-1, with 8 nucleotides matching TRBD1. Trimming removed 0 bases from V and 1 base from J; junction bases left unmatched: 1. This CDR3 is 15 amino acids long. The germline gives CDR1 MNHEY, CDR2 SVGAGI. This CDR3 is CASSYSGTGNTEAFF. As DNA, the CDR3 is TGTGCCAGCAGTTACTCGGGGACAGGGAACACTGAAGCTTTCTTT.

The chain couples TRBV5-1 to TRBJ1-1; D gene ambiguous. The CDR3 loop spans 13 amino acids. From germline, CDR1 is SGHRS and CDR2 YFSETQ. V lost 4 bases and J lost 3, with 10 bases in between. CDR3 coding DNA: TGCGCCAGCAGCGAGAATCTGGACACTGAAGCTTTCTTT. Its protein is CASSENLDTEAFF.

The V gene is TRBV7-9, the J gene TRBJ2-3, with 10 bases aligning to TRBD2. This CDR3 region has 17 residues. Germline V gene data show CDR1 as SEHNR and CDR2 as FQNEAQ (reference sequence). Unmatched junction bases numbered 6, after V lost 1 base and J lost 2 bases. The CDR3 nucleotides read TGTGCCAGCAGCTTAGTTCTAGCGGGGGCCAACACAGATACGCAGTATTTT. Residues: CASSLVLAGANTDTQYF.